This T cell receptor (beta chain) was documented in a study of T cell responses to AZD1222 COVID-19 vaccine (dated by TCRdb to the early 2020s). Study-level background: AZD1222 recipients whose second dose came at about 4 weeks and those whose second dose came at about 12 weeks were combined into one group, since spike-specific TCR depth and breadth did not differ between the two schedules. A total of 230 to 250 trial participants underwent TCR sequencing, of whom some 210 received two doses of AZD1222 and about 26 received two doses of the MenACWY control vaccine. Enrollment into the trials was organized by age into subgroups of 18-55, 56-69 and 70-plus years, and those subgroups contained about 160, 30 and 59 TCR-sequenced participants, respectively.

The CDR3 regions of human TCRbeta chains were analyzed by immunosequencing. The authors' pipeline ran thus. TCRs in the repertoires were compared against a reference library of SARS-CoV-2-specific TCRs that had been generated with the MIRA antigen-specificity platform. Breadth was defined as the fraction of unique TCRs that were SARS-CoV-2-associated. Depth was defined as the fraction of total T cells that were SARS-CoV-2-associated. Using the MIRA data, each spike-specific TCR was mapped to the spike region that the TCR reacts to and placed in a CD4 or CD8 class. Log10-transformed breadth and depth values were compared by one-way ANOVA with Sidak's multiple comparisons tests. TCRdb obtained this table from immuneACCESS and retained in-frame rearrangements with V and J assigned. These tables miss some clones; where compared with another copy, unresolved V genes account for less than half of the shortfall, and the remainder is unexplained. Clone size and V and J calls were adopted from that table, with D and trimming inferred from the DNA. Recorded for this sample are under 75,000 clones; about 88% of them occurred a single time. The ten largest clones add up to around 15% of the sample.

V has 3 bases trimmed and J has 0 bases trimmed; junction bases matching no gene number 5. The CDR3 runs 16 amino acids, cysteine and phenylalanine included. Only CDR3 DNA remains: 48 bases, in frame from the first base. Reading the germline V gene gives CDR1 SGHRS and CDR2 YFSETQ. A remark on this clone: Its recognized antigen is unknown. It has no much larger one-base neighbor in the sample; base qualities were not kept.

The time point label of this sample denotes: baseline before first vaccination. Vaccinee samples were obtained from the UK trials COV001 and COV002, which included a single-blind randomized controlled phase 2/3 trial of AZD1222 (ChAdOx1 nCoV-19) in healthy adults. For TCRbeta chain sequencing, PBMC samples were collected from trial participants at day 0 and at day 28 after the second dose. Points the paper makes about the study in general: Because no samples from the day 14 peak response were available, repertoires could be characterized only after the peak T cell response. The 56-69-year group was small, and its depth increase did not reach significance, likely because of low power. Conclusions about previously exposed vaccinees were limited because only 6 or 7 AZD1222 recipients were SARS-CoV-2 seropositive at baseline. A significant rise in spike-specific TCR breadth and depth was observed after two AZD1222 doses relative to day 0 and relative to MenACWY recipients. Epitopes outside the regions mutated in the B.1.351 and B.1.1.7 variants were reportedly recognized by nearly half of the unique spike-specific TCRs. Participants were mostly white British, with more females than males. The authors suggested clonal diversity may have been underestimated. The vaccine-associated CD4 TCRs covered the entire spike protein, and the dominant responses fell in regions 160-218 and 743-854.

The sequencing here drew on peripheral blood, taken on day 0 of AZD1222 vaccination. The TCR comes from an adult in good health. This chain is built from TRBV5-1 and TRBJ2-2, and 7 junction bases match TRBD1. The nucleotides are TGCGCCAGCAGCTGGAACAGGGGATCGAACACCGGGGAGCTGTTTTTT. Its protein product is CASSWNRGSNTGELFF. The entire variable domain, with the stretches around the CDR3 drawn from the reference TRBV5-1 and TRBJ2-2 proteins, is KAGVTQTPRYLIKTRGQQVTLSCSPISGHRSVSWYQQTPGQGLQFLFEYFSETQRNKGNFPGRFSGRQFSNSRSEMNVSTLELGDSALYLCASSWNRGSNTGELFFGEGSRLTVL.